The present entry profiles one T cell receptor (beta chain) with its context. This record comes from a study of blood T cell repertoires in COVID-19. Background on the study: Samples of COVID-19 (acute and convalescent) were obtained from the United States, Italy and Spain. T cells, B-cell-depleted T cells, or PBMCs supplied cDNA or gDNA.

Authors' analysis steps: From reference gene primer amplification, estimates of nucleated cell counts were derived. TCRdb keeps only in-frame clones here, not all; method: immunoSEQ multiplex PCR. Clone size and the V and J calls come from that table; the DNA yielded D and trimming. The repertoire includes over 150,000 clones, approximately 91% of them detected once, and about 0.54% sits in the top ten. CDR3 length equals 15 residues. With 3 bases removed from V and 5 bases from J, the gap between germline ends came to 17 bases. The germline gives CDR1 SGHNT, CDR2 YYREEE (reference sequence). The material sequenced was peripheral blood. The chain joins TRBV5-4 to TRBJ2-5; possibly TRBD2 for D (6 bases). The sequence was collected from a man in his fifties with acute or convalescent COVID-19. CDR3 protein: CASSSPGLAGETQYF. In nucleotides, the CDR3 is TGTGCCAGCAGCTCTCCGGGACTTGCGGGGGAGACCCAGTACTTC.